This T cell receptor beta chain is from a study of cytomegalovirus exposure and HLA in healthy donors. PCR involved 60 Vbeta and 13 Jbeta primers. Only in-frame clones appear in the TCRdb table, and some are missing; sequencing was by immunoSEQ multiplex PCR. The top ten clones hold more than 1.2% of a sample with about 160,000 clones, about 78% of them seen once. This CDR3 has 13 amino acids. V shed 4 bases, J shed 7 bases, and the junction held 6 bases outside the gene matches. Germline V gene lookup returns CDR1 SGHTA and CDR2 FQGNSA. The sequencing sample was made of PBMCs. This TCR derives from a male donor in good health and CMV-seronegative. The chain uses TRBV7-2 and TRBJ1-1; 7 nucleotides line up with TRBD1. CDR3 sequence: CASSSQRQGEAFF. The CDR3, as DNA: TGTGCCAGCAGCTCCCAAAGACAGGGTGAAGCTTTCTTT.